This entry concerns a single T cell receptor (beta chain). Antigen: not known. Peripheral blood CD8+ and CD4+ T cells were profiled by TCR beta sequencing. TEMRA cells were FACS-enriched and CD8+ and CD4+ T cells negatively isolated. The sample originates from a study of CD8 T cells in Susac syndrome. Random hexamers were used to reverse transcribe about 0.5 to 1 ug of RNA. The method of amplification for TCR beta CDR3 was immunoSEQ multiplex PCR, covering 54 Vbeta and 13 Jbeta. In TCRdb, the immunoSEQ multiplex PCR reads were re-called with MiXCR into one record per CDR3 protein. The sample shows 400,000 to 550,000 distinct CDR3 sequences, 75% to 90% of them seen only once. Study results and caveats: As the study acknowledged, the number of individuals who were part of its TCR sequencing and HLA analysis was relatively small.

Trimming cost V 5 bases and J 6 bases; bases outside gene matches: 12. The CDR3 spans 17 residues. Per germline, CDR1 SGHRS and CDR2 YFSETQ. This rearrangement joins TRBV5-1 to TRBJ2-3, with 13 bases matching TRBD2. This TCR derives from a human donor with multiple sclerosis. Sequenced material: CD8+ T cells from PBMCs. CDR3 sequence: CASSLSKGLAGKDTQYF. DNA for the CDR3: TGCGCCAGCAGTTTGTCGAAGGGACTAGCGGGAAAGGATACGCAGTATTTT.